Below, 29 T cell receptor beta chains from the same sample are listed, as sequenced in a study of T cells in Graves' hyperthyroidism and ophthalmopathy. Amplification of TCR beta CDR3 regions used RNA as the template. Carried out on the TCR CDR3, a first-round RT-PCR used the HTBI primer set. One entry per CDR3 protein results from TCRdb running MiXCR on the multiplex PCR reads. The repertoire has about 99,000 distinct CDR3 sequences, 40% to 50% of them found once; the top ten carry 26%. The sample was blood. The source is a man aged 35-49 years with Graves' hyperthyroidism.

This clonotype has just one count. At one end, the junction sequence differs from germline, possibly due to a read error. The chain combines TRBV5-4 with TRBJ1-6, with D unclear. The CDR3 runs to 12 residues. The V gene's germline CDR1 is SGHNT and CDR2 YYREEE (reference sequence). CDR3 sequence reads: CASSLAGSPPHF. DNA of the CDR3: TGTGCCAGCAGCTTGGCCGGGTCACCCCCCCACTTT.

To note about this clonotype: A read error may produce the germline difference seen at one junction end. This rearrangement joins TRBV7-2 to TRBJ2-1; D is unresolved. There are 15 residues in the CDR3. The germline CDR1 and CDR2 sequences are SGHTA and FQGNSA. The CDR3 sequence: CASSLPTRVYNEQFF. CDR3 DNA sequence: TGCGCCAGCAGCCTACCGACTCGTGTCTACAATGAGCAGTTCTTC.

The rearrangement links TRBV7-2 to TRBJ2-1, with D perhaps TRBD1 or TRBD2 (6 bases each). V lost 1 base and J lost 5, with 9 bases in between. The CDR3 is 14 amino acids. Germline-derived CDR1 and CDR2 are SGHTA and FQGNSA. CDR3 in amino acids: CASSLVGGHNEQFF. The CDR3 DNA reads as TGTGCCAGCAGCTTAGTGGGGGGCCACAATGAGCAGTTCTTC.

CDR3 DNA sequence: TGTGCCAGCTCTCTTATTGGGACAGGGGGTCGGCAGCCCCAGCATTTT. Its translation: CASSLIGTGGRQPQHF. The chain carries TRBV18 and TRBJ1-5, with TRBD1 matching 11 bases. Germline CDR1 reads KGHSH; CDR2 reads LQKENI. V shed 6 bases and J 7 bases; nucleotides not matched to a gene: 11. The CDR3 totals 16 residues.

This clonotype came up many times. The chain couples TRBV5-6 to TRBJ2-2; 7 positions match TRBD2. The J segment lost 3 bases and the V segment lost 4 bases, leaving 6 bases of the junction unmatched. From germline, CDR1 is SGHDT and CDR2 YYEEEE. CDR3 length: 15 residues. CDR3 DNA sequence: TGTGCCAGCAGCCCCGGTGGGGGGGACACCGGGGAGCTGTTTTTT. This translates into CASSPGGGDTGELFF.

The V call is TRBV20-1, the J call TRBJ1-5; D not certain. V was clipped by 6 bases and J by 2 bases, with 8 bases between them. Per germline, CDR1 DFQATT and CDR2 SNEGSKA (reference sequence). The CDR3 loop spans 12 amino acids. In nucleotides, the CDR3 is TGCAGTGCCATTGGCGGCAATCAGCCCCAGCATTTT. Protein sequence: CSAIGGNQPQHF.

Ten or more counts support this clonotype. CDR3 bases: TGCAGTGCTTTCTTGACAGAACAGACCCAGTACTTC. It yields the protein CSAFLTEQTQYF. V usage is TRBV20-1 and J usage is TRBJ2-5, with D possibly being TRBD1 (5 bases). CDR1 and CDR2 (germline): DFQATT, SNEGSKA (reference sequence). V lost 5 bases, J lost 6 bases, and 13 bases lay in between. CDR3 size: 12 residues.

This clonotype was found many times. The chain employs TRBV19 and TRBJ2-1; weak D call: TRBD1 (5 bases). V was clipped by 5 bases and J by 6 bases, with 14 bases between them. CDR3 length equals 14 residues. The germline gives CDR1 LNHDA, CDR2 SQIVND (reference sequence). CDR3 region: CASSGPYQGNEQFF. For the CDR3, the DNA is TGTGCCAGTAGTGGGCCCTATCAGGGCAATGAGCAGTTCTTC.

In this sample, this clonotype turned up many times. The V gene is TRBV2, the J gene TRBJ2-2; no clear D. CDR1 is SNHLY, CDR2 FYNNEI, per germline. V was pared by 8 bases and J by 0 bases, with 4 bases between. CDR3 length: 12 residues. The DNA for the CDR3 is TGTGCCAGCTCCGCGAACACCGGGGAGCTGTTTTTT. This sequence encodes CASSANTGELFF.

This clonotype is labeled as medium-sized. V usage is TRBV2 and J usage is TRBJ1-2; 8 bases match TRBD1. CDR3 size: 13 residues. The ends lost 8 bases at V and 7 bases at J; junction bases unmatched: 9. Germline-derived CDR1 and CDR2 are SNHLY and FYNNEI. As DNA, the CDR3 is TGTGCCAGCTTGGGACAGGCTTCGTTTGGCTACACCTTC. Its translation: CASLGQASFGYTF.

In this sample, this clonotype turned up many times. V is TRBV5-1 and J is TRBJ2-2; D is ambiguous. Germline V gene lookup returns CDR1 SGHRS and CDR2 YFSETQ. Trimming shortened V by 1 base and J by 3 bases, and 13 bases separated the two germline ends. The CDR3 extends over 16 amino acids. The CDR3, as DNA: TGCGCCAGCAGCTTGTCGGCGGAGCTATACACCGGGGAGCTGTTTTTT. Residues: CASSLSAELYTGELFF.

The chain is built from TRBV29-1 and TRBJ1-2, with no clear D. The CDR3 sequence is 13 residues long. V was cut by 6 bases and J by 4 bases, with 15 bases left in between. Germline lookup yields CDR1 SQVTM and CDR2 ANQGSEA. The CDR3 spells CSVGWGAGYGYTF. DNA of the CDR3: TGCAGCGTGGGTTGGGGTGCGGGCTATGGCTACACCTTC. The variable domain in full, completed from reference TRBV29-1 and TRBJ1-2, reads SAVISQKPSRDICQRGTSLTIQCQVDSQVTMMFWYRQQPGQSLTLIATANQGSEATYESGFVIDKFPISRPNLTFSTLTVSNMSPEDSSIYLCSVGWGAGYGYTFGSGTRLTVV.

This clonotype was counted a single time. Here the CDR3 omits its conserved ending phenylalanine or tryptophan, so a read error is the likely source. No DNA is shown, since the ends of the CDR3 on it are uncertain; the CDR3 is the one TCRdb lists. This chain joins TRBV7-9 and TRBJ2-7; the table assigns TRBD2, which was not confirmed against the DNA. CDR1 and CDR2 (germline): SEHNR, FQNEAQ (reference sequence). The CDR3 has 15 residues if both end residues are counted. CDR3 loop: CASSLKTSVRNEQYC.

This clonotype was observed once. A much larger clone lies one base from this, so it may be a read error. This sequence joins TRBV12-3 or TRBV12-4 and TRBJ1-3; 7 nucleotides align to TRBD1. CDR3 size: 14 residues. With V trimmed by 6 bases and J by 2 bases, 4 bases remained unmatched. This CDR3 reads CASRQGIPGNTIYF. CDR3 nucleotides: TGTGCCAGCAGACAGGGGATCCCTGGAAACACCATATATTTT.

This clonotype has ten or more counts. The chain links TRBV20-1 to TRBJ1-6; the D is unclear. The CDR3 extends over 16 amino acids. Trimming took 2 bases from V and 0 from J, leaving 11 bases between them. Germline V lookup: CDR1 DFQATT, CDR2 SNEGSKA (reference sequence). The CDR3 region is CSARKLLSSYNSPLHF. DNA of the CDR3: TGCAGTGCTAGAAAGCTCCTGAGCTCCTATAATTCACCCCTCCACTTT.

The chain uses TRBV2 and TRBJ1-1, with TRBD1 as a possible D gene (5 bases). The CDR3 has 14 amino acids. Germline V gene lookup returns CDR1 SNHLY and CDR2 FYNNEI. V gave up 0 bases and J gave up 5 bases, with 10 bases separating them. CDR3 region: CASSEATDRTEAFF. In nucleotides, the CDR3 is TGTGCCAGCAGTGAAGCGACAGACCGGACTGAAGCTTTCTTT.

CDR3 region: CSAVQGVYTEAFF. Written as DNA, the CDR3 is TGCAGCGCCGTACAGGGGGTTTACACTGAAGCTTTCTTT. The rearrangement uses TRBV29-1 and TRBJ1-1; 8 bases map to TRBD1. Germline CDR1 reads SQVTM; CDR2 reads ANQGSEA. CDR3 length: 13 residues. Losses at the gene ends were 7 bases for V and 3 bases for J; bases not matched to a gene: 7. The full variable domain, its missing parts supplied by reference TRBV29-1 and TRBJ1-1, is SAVISQKPSRDICQRGTSLTIQCQVDSQVTMMFWYRQQPGQSLTLIATANQGSEATYESGFVIDKFPISRPNLTFSTLTVSNMSPEDSSIYLCSAVQGVYTEAFFGQGTRLTVV.

This clonotype was picked up many times. This rearrangement joins TRBV10-3 to TRBJ2-7; 9 bases line up with TRBD1. The CDR3 has 12 amino acids. Germline CDR1 is ENHRY and CDR2 is SYGVKD. Unmatched junction bases numbered 4, after V lost 10 bases and J lost 3 bases. The CDR3 sequence is CATRTGVYEQYF. Here the CDR3 DNA reads TGTGCCACCCGGACAGGGGTCTACGAGCAGTACTTC.

The CDR3 protein is CASSVPGIPYEQYF. In DNA, the CDR3 is TGTGCCAGCAGTGTACCGGGAATCCCCTACGAGCAGTACTTC. The rearrangement links TRBV25-1 to TRBJ2-7; D is possibly TRBD2 (5 bases). Germline values: CDR1 MGHDK, CDR2 SYGVNS. The CDR3 has 14 residues. V lost 4 bases and J 2 bases, leaving 12 bases between the germline ends.

This clonotype is a singleton in its sample. This chain joins TRBV7-2 and TRBJ1-1; TRBD1 might be the D (6 bases). This CDR3 has 15 amino acids. The germline V gene encodes CDR1 SGHTA and CDR2 FQGNSA. V shed 0 bases and J shed 1 base, with 9 bases lying between them. CDR3 in amino acids: CASSLASTGNTEAFF. In DNA, the CDR3 is TGTGCCAGCAGCTTAGCTTCGACAGGGAACACTGAAGCTTTCTTT. The whole variable domain, filled in from reference TRBV7-2 and TRBJ1-1, reads GAGVSQSPSNKVTEKGKDVELRCDPISGHTALYWYRQSLGQGLEFLIYFQGNSAPDKSGLPSDRFSAERTGGSVSTLTIQRTQQEDSAVYLCASSLASTGNTEAFFGQGTRLTVV.

V and J are TRBV7-3 and TRBJ2-7; TRBD1 aligns across 7 bases. The CDR3 covers 13 residues. Looked up from germline, CDR1 is SGHTA and CDR2 is FQGTGA. In DNA, the CDR3 is TGTGCTAGAGATGACACAGGGGCGTACGAGCAGTACTTC. As protein: CARDDTGAYEQYF.

V gene TRBV2 combines with J gene TRBJ2-1; 11 bases map to TRBD1. V was pared by 8 bases and J by 5 bases, with 5 bases of the junction left unmatched. The CDR3 consists of 14 residues. Germline V gene data show CDR1 as SNHLY and CDR2 as FYNNEI. CDR3: CASAGTGGNNEQFF. The DNA of the CDR3 is TGTGCCAGCGCCGGGACAGGGGGGAACAATGAGCAGTTCTTC.

The chain uses TRBV7-3 and TRBJ2-1, with 9 bases identical to TRBD2. The germline V gene has CDR1 SGHTA and CDR2 FQGTGA. The V segment lost 5 bases and the J segment 6 bases; nucleotides outside the gene matches: 8. This CDR3 is 15 amino acids long. The CDR3 DNA sequence: TGTGCCAGCAGCCGGGGACTAGCTCGAAGCAATGAGCAGTTCTTC. It codes for CASSRGLARSNEQFF.

The count of this clonotype is one. The chain links TRBV2 to TRBJ2-1; D is uncertain. The CDR3 length is 11 residues. CDR1 and CDR2 from the germline V gene are SNHLY and FYNNEI. The V end lost 4 bases, the J end lost 7 bases, and 5 bases lay between the germline ends. Here the CDR3 reads CASSGPNEQFF. DNA of the CDR3: TGTGCCAGCAGTGGACCGAATGAGCAGTTCTTC.

The chain has TRBV10-3 and TRBJ1-6, with D perhaps TRBD1 (6 bases). This CDR3 is 16 amino acids long. Trimming stripped 3 bases from V and 7 bases from J, with 16 bases between. Germline V gene sequence: CDR1 ENHRY, CDR2 SYGVKD. The CDR3 region has the DNA TGTGCCATCAGTGAATATAGCGGGGGGGCCAATTCACCCCTCCACTTT. It codes for CAISEYSGGANSPLHF.

A single count supports this clonotype. The rearrangement links TRBV7-6 to TRBJ1-2, with 9 bases fitting TRBD1. The CDR3 is made up of 14 amino acids. Germline V lookup: CDR1 SGHVS, CDR2 FNYEAQ. V gave up 2 bases and J gave up 8 bases; unmatched junction bases: 6. The CDR3 sequence: CASSLLQGARGYTF. The CDR3 DNA reads TGTGCCAGCAGCTTATTACAGGGGGCGCGAGGCTACACCTTC. The whole variable domain, filled in from reference TRBV7-6 and TRBJ1-2, reads GAGVSQSPRYKVTKRGQDVALRCDPISGHVSLYWYRQALGQGPEFLTYFNYEAQQDKSGLPNDRFSAERPEGSISTLTIQRTEQRDSAMYRCASSLLQGARGYTFGSGTRLTVV.

As for this clonotype: Germline is not matched at one junction end, which may reflect a read error. This chain joins TRBV2 and TRBJ1-5; no definite D call. Germline V gene lookup returns CDR1 SNHLY and CDR2 FYNNEI. The CDR3 length is 14 residues. The CDR3 nucleotides read TGTGCCAGCACCCAGGCAGGAAATAATCGGCCCCAGCATTTT. Translation gives CASTQAGNNRPQHF.

The V call is TRBV20-1, the J call TRBJ2-1, with 9 positions matching TRBD2. Trimming cost V 3 bases and J 0 bases; bases outside gene matches: 6. The CDR3 length is 16 residues. Per the germline V gene, CDR1 is DFQATT and CDR2 is SNEGSKA (reference sequence). DNA for the CDR3: TGCAGTGCTAGGGGGGTTAGCGGGAGCTCCTACAATGAGCAGTTCTTC. Amino acid sequence: CSARGVSGSSYNEQFF.

As for this clonotype: Just one base apart from a much larger clone, this may be a read error. V and J are TRBV20-1 and TRBJ1-2, with D maybe TRBD1 (5 bases). This CDR3 comprises 15 residues. V lost 3 bases to trimming and J lost 2 bases, with 16 bases between them. Germline V lookup: CDR1 DFQATT, CDR2 SNEGSKA (reference sequence). The CDR3 loop reads CSARGVSGRNYGYTF. CDR3 DNA sequence: TGCAGTGCTAGGGGGGTTAGCGGGCGGAACTATGGCTACACCTTC.